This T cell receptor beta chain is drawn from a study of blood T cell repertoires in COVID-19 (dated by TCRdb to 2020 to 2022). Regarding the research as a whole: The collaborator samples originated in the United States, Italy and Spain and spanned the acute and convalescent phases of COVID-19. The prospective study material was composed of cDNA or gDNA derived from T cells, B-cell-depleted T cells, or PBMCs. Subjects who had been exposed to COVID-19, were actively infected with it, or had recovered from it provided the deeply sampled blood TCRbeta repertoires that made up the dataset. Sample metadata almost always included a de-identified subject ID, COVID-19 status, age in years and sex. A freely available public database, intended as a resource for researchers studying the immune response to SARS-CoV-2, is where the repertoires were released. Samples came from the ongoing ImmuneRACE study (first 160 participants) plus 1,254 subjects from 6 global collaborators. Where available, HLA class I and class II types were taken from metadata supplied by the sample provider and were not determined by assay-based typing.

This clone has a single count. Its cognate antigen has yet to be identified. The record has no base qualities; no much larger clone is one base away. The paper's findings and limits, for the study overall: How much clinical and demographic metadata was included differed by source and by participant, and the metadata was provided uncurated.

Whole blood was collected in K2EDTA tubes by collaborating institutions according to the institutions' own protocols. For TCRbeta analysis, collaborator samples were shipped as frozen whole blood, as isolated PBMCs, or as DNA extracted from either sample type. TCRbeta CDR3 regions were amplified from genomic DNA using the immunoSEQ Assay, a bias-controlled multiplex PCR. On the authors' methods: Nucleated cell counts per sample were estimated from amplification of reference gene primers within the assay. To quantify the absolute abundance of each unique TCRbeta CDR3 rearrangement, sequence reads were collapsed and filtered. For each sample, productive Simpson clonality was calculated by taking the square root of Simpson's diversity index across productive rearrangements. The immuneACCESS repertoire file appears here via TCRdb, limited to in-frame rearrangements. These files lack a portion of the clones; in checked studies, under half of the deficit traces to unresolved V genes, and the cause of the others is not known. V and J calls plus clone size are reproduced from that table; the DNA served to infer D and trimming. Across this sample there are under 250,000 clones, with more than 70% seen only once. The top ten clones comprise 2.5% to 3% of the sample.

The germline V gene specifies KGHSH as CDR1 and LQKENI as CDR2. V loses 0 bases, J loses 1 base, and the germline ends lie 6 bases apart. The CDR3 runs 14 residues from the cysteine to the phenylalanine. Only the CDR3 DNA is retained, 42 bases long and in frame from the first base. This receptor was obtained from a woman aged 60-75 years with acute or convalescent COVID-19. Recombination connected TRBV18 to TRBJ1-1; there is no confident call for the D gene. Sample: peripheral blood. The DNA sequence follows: TGTGCCAGCTCACCACCTGAGGCGAACACTGAAGCTTTCTTT. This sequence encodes CASSPPEANTEAFF.